This TCR beta chain was sequenced in a study of T cell repertoires in ileal Crohn's disease. Overall study results and limits: All patients with clonality above 26.8% had endoscopic recurrence.

CDR1 is ENHRY, CDR2 SYGVKD, per germline. This CDR3 spans 15 amino acids. Trimming removed 6 bases from V and 5 bases from J; junction bases left unmatched: 4. The sample holds a few counts of this clone. What it binds is not known. The assay was immunoSEQ multiplex PCR, and TCRdb's table has in-frame clones only and misses some. Among around 33,000 clones, around three quarters were seen once, and the ten largest hold roughly 19%. The sequence derives from an adult with Crohn's disease. The V gene is TRBV10-3, the J gene TRBJ2-2; the match to TRBD1 covers 12 bases. What was sequenced was ileal tissue. Here the CDR3 reads CAIRGGQGATGELFF. CDR3 in DNA: TGTGCCATCAGAGGGGGACAGGGGGCGACCGGGGAGCTGTTTTTT.